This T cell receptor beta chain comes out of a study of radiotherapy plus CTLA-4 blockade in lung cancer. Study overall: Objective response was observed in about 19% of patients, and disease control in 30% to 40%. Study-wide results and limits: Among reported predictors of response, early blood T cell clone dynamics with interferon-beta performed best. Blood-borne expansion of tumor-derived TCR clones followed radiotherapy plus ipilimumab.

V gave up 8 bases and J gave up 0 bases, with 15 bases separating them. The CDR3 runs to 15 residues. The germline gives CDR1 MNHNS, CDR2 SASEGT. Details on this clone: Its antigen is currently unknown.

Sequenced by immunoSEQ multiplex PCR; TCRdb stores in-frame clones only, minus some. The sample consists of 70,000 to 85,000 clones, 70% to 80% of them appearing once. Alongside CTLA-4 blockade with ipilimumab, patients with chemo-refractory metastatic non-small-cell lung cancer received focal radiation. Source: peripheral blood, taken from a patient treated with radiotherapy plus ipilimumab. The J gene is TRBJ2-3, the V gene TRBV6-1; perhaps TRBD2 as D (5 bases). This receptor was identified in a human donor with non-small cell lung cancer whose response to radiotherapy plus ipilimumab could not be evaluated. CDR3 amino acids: CASLGRTSSTDTQYF. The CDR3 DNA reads TGTGCCAGCTTAGGACGGACTTCTAGCACAGATACGCAGTATTTT.